This is a list of T cell receptor beta chains from one sample in a study of blood T cell repertoires in COVID-19. Generated by immunoSEQ multiplex PCR, the TCRdb table keeps only in-frame clones and is missing some. The table shows 100,000 to 150,000 clones, with approximately 82% occurring only once. The material sequenced was peripheral blood. These receptors all come from a man in his sixties with acute or convalescent COVID-19. The CDR3 runs from the conserved cysteine through the conserved F or W. A D gene is named only where the DNA matches it firmly. Size is omitted from some rows. Given values are once, few, many or a class for expanded clones.

>.|few|TRBV6-4|TRBJ2-3
CASSRSRNTDTQYF
TGTGCCAGCAGTAGGTCTAGAAACACAGATACGCAGTATTTT
>.|.|TRBV29-1|TRBJ2-7
CSVELGFVQYF
TGCAGCGTTGAACTAGGCTTCGTGCAGTACTTC
>TRBD1|.|TRBV7-9|TRBJ2-7
CASSWGQGYEQYF
TGTGCCAGCAGCTGGGGACAGGGCTACGAGCAGTACTTC
>.|few|TRBV7-3|TRBJ2-2
CASSLGAGTGELFF
TGTGCCAGCAGCTTAGGGGCTGGCACCGGGGAGCTGTTTTTT
>TRBD1|.|TRBV19|TRBJ1-2
CASRKQGASEGYTF
TGTGCCAGTAGGAAACAGGGGGCCAGTGAAGGCTACACCTTC
>TRBD2|.|TRBV3-1/TRBV3-2|TRBJ2-2
CASSSGTSGAPDTGELFF
TGTGCCAGCAGCTCCGGGACTAGCGGGGCACCGGACACCGGGGAGCTGTTTTTT
>TRBD1|.|TRBV29-1|TRBJ1-1
CSVQTGWTEAFF
TGCAGCGTCCAGACAGGGTGGACTGAAGCTTTCTTT
>.|.|TRBV2|TRBJ1-1
CASSEGLGDTEAFF
TGTGCCAGCAGTGAGGGTTTAGGGGACACTGAAGCTTTCTTT
>TRBD1|.|TRBV7-8|TRBJ2-7
CASSLKAPGGEQYF
TGTGCCAGCAGCTTAAAGGCTCCAGGGGGCGAGCAGTACTTC
>TRBD1|.|TRBV11-3|TRBJ2-1
CASSNRGSDEQFF
TGTGCCAGCAGTAACAGGGGGAGCGATGAGCAGTTCTTC
>.|.|TRBV29-1|TRBJ1-1
CSAPSQGNTEAFF
TGCAGTGCTCCCTCACAGGGGAACACTGAAGCTTTCTTT
>.|.|TRBV4-1|TRBJ1-1
CASKPGLLNTEAFF
TGCGCCAGCAAGCCGGGACTCCTGAACACTGAAGCTTTCTTT
>TRBD1|.|TRBV9|TRBJ1-4
CASSVTGGNEKLFF
TGTGCCAGCAGCGTGACAGGGGGTAATGAAAAACTGTTTTTT
>TRBD2|.|TRBV7-3|TRBJ2-5
CASSLNPREGTQYF
TGTGCCAGCAGCTTAAATCCCAGGGAGGGGACCCAGTACTTC
>.|.|TRBV7-2|TRBJ2-5
CASSYTGPRETQYF
TGTGCCAGCAGCTACACAGGGCCCCGAGAGACCCAGTACTTC